This TCR beta chain stems from a study of cytomegalovirus exposure and HLA in healthy donors. In the study overall: The Caucasian-associated ancestry cluster held around four fifths of approximately 400 genotyped donors.

V gave up 5 bases and J gave up 3 bases, with 14 bases separating them. The CDR3 contains 14 residues. Per the germline V gene, CDR1 is MNHNY and CDR2 is SVGAGI (reference sequence). This clone has more than one count but fewer than ten. Its antigen is not known. Both 60 Vbeta primers and 13 Jbeta primers went into the PCR. Sequencing used immunoSEQ multiplex PCR; TCRdb keeps in-frame clones, though not all of them. The table lists about 160,000 clones, around 83% of them singletons. Study findings and constraints: The classifier reportedly diagnosed cytomegalovirus status with high sensitivity and specificity.

This sequence was found in a man aged 50-59 years in good health and CMV-seropositive. V and J are TRBV6-6 and TRBJ2-7; D may be TRBD1 (6 bases). Material for sequencing was PBMCs. CDR3 sequence (DNA): TGTGCCAGCAGTCCCGGGACAACCTACTACGAGCAGTACTTC. This encodes CASSPGTTYYEQYF.